The 15 T cell receptor beta chains listed next were all sequenced from one sample in a study of cytomegalovirus exposure and HLA in healthy donors. Primers: 60 Vbeta forward and 13 Jbeta reverse. Assay: immunoSEQ multiplex PCR; the TCRdb copy retains only in-frame clones and omits some. The repertoire holds 150,000 to 200,000 clones, with over 60% as singletons. Sequenced: PBMCs. These receptors were taken from a man aged 40-55 years in good health and CMV-seropositive.

This clone was counted a few times. The chain combines TRBV7-9 with TRBJ1-1, with D possibly being TRBD1 (6 bases). The V gene lost 5 bases and the J gene lost 1 base, with 11 bases spanning the gap. CDR1 is SEHNR and CDR2 is FQNEAQ in the germline V gene (reference sequence). This CDR3 has 14 residues. DNA for the CDR3: TGTGCCAGCAGCCCGACAGGCGGGAACACTGAAGCTTTCTTT. Its protein product is CASSPTGGNTEAFF.

The chain couples TRBV6-4 to TRBJ1-4; 8 bases are shared with TRBD1. This CDR3 comprises 15 residues. The J segment lost 3 bases and the V segment lost 4 bases, leaving 4 bases of the junction unmatched. CDR1 MRHNA and CDR2 SNTAGT come from the germline V gene. CDR3 in amino acids: CASSGRGQANEKLFF. The CDR3 bases are TGTGCCAGCAGTGGCAGGGGGCAGGCTAATGAAAAACTGTTTTTT.

This clone appeared once. Written as DNA, the CDR3 is TGCGCCAGCAGTTTCACAATACCCTCGAGCACAGATACGCAGTATTTT. This encodes CASSFTIPSSTDTQYF. This chain links TRBV10-2 with TRBJ2-3; D unclear. The V end lost 5 bases, the J end lost 0 bases, and 15 bases lay between the germline ends. Germline V gene sequence: CDR1 WSHSY, CDR2 SAAADI. The CDR3 is 16 amino acids.

The chain recombines TRBV19 with TRBJ1-1, with 7 bases that match TRBD1. The V gene end was trimmed by 5 bases and the J gene end by 1 base; junction bases not matched to a gene: 7. The CDR3 sequence is 15 residues long. Germline V gene lookup returns CDR1 LNHDA and CDR2 SQIVND (reference sequence). The CDR3 coding sequence is TGTGCCAGTAGTTGGGAGGCAGGGGGGAACACTGAAGCTTTCTTT. It translates to CASSWEAGGNTEAFF. The full variable domain, with the rest looked up from reference TRBV19 and TRBJ1-1, is DGGITQSPKYLFRKEGQNVTLSCEQNLNHDAMYWYRQDPGQGLRLIYYSQIVNDFQKGDIAEGYSVSREKKESFPLTVTSAQKNPTAFYLCASSWEAGGNTEAFFGQGTRLTVV.

This clone was found a few times. The V gene is TRBV9, the J gene TRBJ2-7; the match to TRBD2 covers 8 bases. Germline loops: CDR1 SGDLS, CDR2 YYNGEE. CDR3 length: 16 amino acids. Germline trimming cut 0 bases from V and 1 base from J; bases unmatched to any gene: 6. CDR3: CASSVGSSGESYEQYF. CDR3 nucleotide sequence: TGTGCCAGCAGCGTAGGGAGTAGCGGGGAATCCTACGAGCAGTACTTC.

The J gene is TRBJ2-1, the V gene TRBV29-1; no firm D call. The germline V and J ends were trimmed by 6 bases and 9 bases, with 12 bases remaining between them. The CDR3 contains 11 residues. Looked up from germline, CDR1 is SQVTM and CDR2 is ANQGSEA. For the CDR3, the DNA is TGCAGCGTCCCCGAGAGAGGTGAGCAGTTCTTC. Translating it yields CSVPERGEQFF.

The chain joins TRBV30 to TRBJ1-1, with a possible D match to TRBD1 (6 bases). The germline V and J ends were trimmed by 5 bases and 0 bases, with 16 bases remaining between them. The germline V gene has CDR1 GTSNPN and CDR2 SVGIG (reference sequence). CDR3 size: 15 residues. The CDR3 DNA sequence: TGTGCCTGGGGGGGCAAGGACAGTTTGAACACTGAAGCTTTCTTT. Its translation is CAWGGKDSLNTEAFF.

The chain carries TRBV7-9 and TRBJ1-1; D gene unclear. V dropped 3 bases and J dropped 4 bases, with 21 bases sitting between them. The germline V gene has CDR1 SEHNR and CDR2 FQNEAQ (reference sequence). This CDR3 contains 17 residues. The CDR3 DNA sequence: TGTGCCAGCAGCTTCCCTCTTGGGCAGCCTTCGGTCACTGAAGCTTTCTTT. Encoded protein: CASSFPLGQPSVTEAFF.

The chain is built from TRBV5-4 and TRBJ2-5, with 13 nucleotides matching TRBD2. In germline, CDR1 is SGHNT, CDR2 YYREEE (reference sequence). The CDR3 contains 16 residues. Trimming cost V 4 bases and J 5 bases; bases outside gene matches: 8. CDR3 protein: CASSPGLAGVPETQYF. The CDR3 DNA sequence: TGTGCCAGCAGCCCAGGACTAGCGGGAGTCCCGGAGACCCAGTACTTC.

The chain employs TRBV6-1 and TRBJ2-1, with 9 bases that match TRBD2. The CDR3 totals 16 residues. V gave up 2 bases and J gave up 0 bases; unmatched junction bases: 2. Germline CDR1 MNHNS, CDR2 SASEGT. DNA of the CDR3: TGTGCCAGCAGTGAATCTAGCGGGATCTCCTACAATGAGCAGTTCTTC. Its protein is CASSESSGISYNEQFF.

The J gene is TRBJ1-1, the V gene TRBV28; unclear D gene. CDR1 MDHEN and CDR2 SYDVKM come from the germline V gene. Trimming left V 2 bases short and J 4 bases short, with 11 bases between. The CDR3 consists of 14 residues. CDR3 in amino acids: CASSLPQSVTEAFF. CDR3 DNA sequence: TGTGCCAGCAGTTTACCGCAATCAGTCACTGAAGCTTTCTTT.

The rearrangement joins TRBV9 to TRBJ2-2; 7 bases fit TRBD2. J lost 1 base, V lost 1 base, and 4 bases had no gene match. CDR3 length equals 16 residues. Germline V gives CDR1 SGDLS, CDR2 YYNGEE. CDR3 amino acids: CASSVSLAENTGELFF. The CDR3 DNA is TGTGCCAGCAGCGTATCCCTAGCGGAGAACACCGGGGAGCTGTTTTTT.

The chain is built from TRBV14 and TRBJ2-7; weak D call: TRBD2 (6 bases). The length of the CDR3 is 15 residues. The germline gives CDR1 SGHDN, CDR2 FVKESK. V was trimmed by 4 bases and J by 5 bases, leaving 18 bases between them. The CDR3 sequence is CASSPPRRGNNEQYF. The CDR3 DNA sequence: TGTGCCAGCAGCCCCCCCCGGCGGGGAAACAACGAGCAGTACTTC.

The CDR3 spells CASSLDGDYGYTF. In DNA form, the CDR3 reads TGCGCCAGCAGCCTGGACGGGGACTATGGCTACACCTTC. This sequence joins TRBV5-1 and TRBJ1-2; unclear D gene. CDR3 size: 13 residues. V lost 4 bases to trimming and J lost 3 bases, with 10 bases between them. Germline assignment: CDR1 SGHRS and CDR2 YFSETQ.

On this clone: The junction shows a germline mismatch at one end, possibly a read error. This chain links TRBV6-1 with TRBJ1-1; D is possibly TRBD1 (5 bases). CDR1 MNHNS and CDR2 SASEGT come from the germline V gene. The CDR3 loop spans 12 amino acids. The CDR3 loop is CASSESGAQASF. The CDR3 nucleotides read TGTGCCAGCAGTGAAAGTGGGGCACAGGCTTCATTT.